The present T cell receptor beta chain was sequenced within a study of blood T cell repertoires in COVID-19. At the level of the study: The cDNA or gDNA used as material had been derived from T cells, B-cell-depleted T cells, or PBMCs.

Libraries were prepared by immunoSEQ multiplex PCR; TCRdb keeps only in-frame clonotypes and omits some of them. The repertoire consists of about 300,000 clones, with 86% occurring once and the leading ten covering around 9.3%. The V gene end was trimmed by 6 bases and the J gene end by 5 bases; junction bases not matched to a gene: 5. This CDR3 is built from 15 residues. CDR1 MDHEN and CDR2 SYDVKM come from the germline V gene. The TCR was taken from a woman aged 18-29 years who had recovered from COVID-19. What was sequenced was PBMCs or T cells enriched from blood (not recorded which). The genes are TRBV28 and TRBJ1-6, with 9 bases fitting TRBD1. CDR3 nucleotide sequence: TGTGCCAGCAGGGGTGACAGGGGGAATAATTCACCCCTCCACTTT. Translated, it gives CASRGDRGNNSPLHF.